Below, 10 T cell receptor beta chains from the same sample are listed, as sequenced in a study of metastatic and nonmetastatic thyroid tumors. There were no patients who had received any treatment before thyroid surgery. Via MiXCR, TCRdb re-called the PCR reads. The sample has about 40,000 clones; 28% are singletons. Sequencing was performed on blood. The receptors derive from a male donor with papillary thyroid cancer or a benign thyroid nodule (not recorded which). Some clones in this sample may be carry-over from other donors' samples.

The chain has TRBV20-1 and TRBJ2-1; D may be TRBD2 (6 bases). The germline gives CDR1 DFQATT, CDR2 SNEGSKA (reference sequence). V was shortened by 4 bases and J by 9 bases, with 19 bases between the two germline ends. The CDR3 length is 14 residues. The CDR3 loop reads CSAKGAGALGEQFF. The CDR3 nucleotides are TGCAGTGCTAAAGGAGCGGGCGCCCTCGGTGAGCAGTTCTTC.

This clone appeared many times. The genes are TRBV6-1 and TRBJ2-2; D unresolved. Trimming took 7 bases from V and 8 from J, leaving 8 bases between them. The CDR3 spans 11 residues. CDR1 MNHNS and CDR2 SASEGT come from the germline V gene. This CDR3 is CASTSGGELFF. The CDR3 coding sequence is TGTGCCAGCACCTCCGGTGGGGAGCTGTTTTTT.

This clone was counted ten times or more. This chain uses TRBV9 with TRBJ2-2; 12 bases fit TRBD2. The CDR3 spans 17 residues. V lost 2 bases to trimming and J lost 4 bases; unmatched junction nucleotides: 6. Germline CDR1 is SGDLS and CDR2 is YYNGEE. The CDR3 DNA is TGTGCCAGCAGCGTCACTAGCGGGGGGTTTTCCACCGGGGAGCTGTTTTTT. Residues: CASSVTSGGFSTGELFF.

This rearrangement joins TRBV6-2 or TRBV6-3 to TRBJ2-7; D gene unclear. The ends were cut back, 2 bases at V and 6 bases at J, with 5 bases in the middle. Germline CDR1 reads MNHEY; CDR2 reads SVGEGT. The CDR3 sequence is 11 residues long. The CDR3 spells CASSYNREQYF. CDR3 in DNA: TGTGCCAGCAGTTACAATCGCGAGCAGTACTTC.

The chain combines TRBV28 with TRBJ1-2; weak D call: TRBD1 (6 bases). With 5 bases removed from V and 4 bases from J, the gap between germline ends came to 11 bases. CDR1 is MDHEN and CDR2 is SYDVKM in the germline V gene. The CDR3 loop spans 13 amino acids. The CDR3 loop reads CASSPGTSYGYTF. Written as DNA, the CDR3 is TGTGCCAGCAGTCCCGGGACATCCTATGGCTACACCTTC.

This clone has at least ten counts. The chain is built from TRBV20-1 and TRBJ1-4; TRBD1 aligns across 8 bases. There are 14 residues in the CDR3. CDR1 and CDR2 from the germline V gene are DFQATT and SNEGSKA (reference sequence). The junction had 7 bases not matched to a gene; V was cut back by 2 bases and J by 8 bases. CDR3 loop: CSARPRGLGEKLFF. DNA for the CDR3: TGCAGTGCTAGACCCAGGGGGCTTGGGGAAAAACTGTTTTTT.

This clone has a handful of counts. The rearrangement links TRBV5-1 to TRBJ2-1; no definite D call. This CDR3 is built from 15 residues. Trimming took off 0 bases at V and 0 bases at J, with 7 bases between the two ends. Germline CDR1 is SGHRS and CDR2 is YFSETQ. Written as DNA, the CDR3 is TGCGCCAGCAGCTTGGTATCCCTCTCCTACAATGAGCAGTTCTTC. The encoded protein is CASSLVSLSYNEQFF.

This clone has at least ten counts. CDR3 sequence reads: CASSQKRGILRDRSYEQYF. The DNA for the CDR3 is TGTGCCAGCAGCCAAAAAAGAGGGATACTACGGGACAGATCCTACGAGCAGTACTTC. The chain links TRBV3-1 to TRBJ2-7, with TRBD1 matching 7 bases. V was pared by 2 bases and J by 1 base, with 17 bases of the junction left unmatched. The germline V gene encodes CDR1 LGHDT and CDR2 YNNKEL (reference sequence). The CDR3 runs 19 residues.

The chain has TRBV11-3 and TRBJ2-5; D is ambiguous. In germline, CDR1 is SGHNT, CDR2 YENEEA. The ends were cut back, 5 bases at V and 1 base at J, with 14 bases in the middle. CDR3 length: 15 amino acids. CDR3 bases: TGTGCCAGCAGCAACGGTGGAGCCGCCCAAGAGACCCAGTACTTC. It yields the protein CASSNGGAAQETQYF.

A few counts support this clone. V gene TRBV6-2 or TRBV6-3 combines with J gene TRBJ1-2; a weak D match, TRBD1 (5 bases). This CDR3 is built from 13 residues. Germline loops: CDR1 MNHEY, CDR2 SVGEGT. Between the trimmed V and J ends, which lost 2 bases and 10 bases, there was a span of 14 bases. This chain's CDR3 is CASSYMDNDHYTF. CDR3 nucleotides: TGTGCCAGCAGTTACATGGACAACGACCACTACACCTTC.